The following is a T cell receptor (beta chain) sequence with its context. Original analysis: Researchers report that nucleated cell counts were estimated from reference gene primer amplification. Some clones are missing from TCRdb's copy, which holds only in-frame ones; the method was immunoSEQ multiplex PCR. From that table come the V and J calls and clone size; the DNA was used to work out D and trimming. The sample shows about 280,000 clones, almost 85% of them seen only once. The sample belongs to a study of blood T cell repertoires in COVID-19. About the research overall: COVID-19 samples, acute and convalescent, were from the United States, Italy and Spain. T cells, B-cell-depleted T cells, or PBMCs provided the cDNA or gDNA that served as material.

This CDR3 is 15 amino acids long. Germline V CDR1 and CDR2: SGHVS, FNYEAQ. Unmatched junction bases numbered 2, after V lost 5 bases and J lost 2 bases. V and J are TRBV7-6 and TRBJ2-3, with 12 bases lining up with TRBD1. What was sequenced was peripheral blood. The clonotype comes from a man aged 50 or older with active or convalescent COVID-19. For the CDR3, the DNA is TGTGCCAGCAGCCCGGGACAGGGGGCCACAGATACGCAGTATTTT. This sequence encodes CASSPGQGATDTQYF.